These T cell receptor beta chains were read from a single sample in a study of OX40 agonist ivuxolimab in advanced cancers. Some clones are missing from TCRdb's copy, which holds only in-frame ones; the method was immunoSEQ multiplex PCR. The repertoire includes 22,000 or so clones, 65% to 90% of them detected once, and roughly 35% sits in the top ten. The material was CD4+ or CD8+ T cells sorted from blood, obtained in a trial of the OX40 agonist ivuxolimab. The receptor source for this set is an adult with an advanced solid tumor such as melanoma, head and neck, liver or kidney cancer. CDR3s include the opening cysteine and the closing phenylalanine or tryptophan. Each record gives: clone size, J gene, D gene, V gene, CDR3 protein, CDR3 DNA. D genes are given only for firm matches. Expanded clones get a size class; other rows say once, few or many, or leave the size out.

abundance: NA
j_gene: TRBJ1-6
d_gene: NA
v_gene: TRBV11-2
CDR3aa: CASSLGGTQGFPLHF
CDR3nt: TGTGCCAGCAGCTTAGGGGGGACTCAAGGGTTCCCCCTCCACTTT

abundance: NA
j_gene: TRBJ1-4
d_gene: TRBD1
v_gene: TRBV30
CDR3aa: CAWKGTGVSNEKLFF
CDR3nt: TGTGCCTGGAAAGGGACAGGGGTATCTAATGAAAAACTGTTTTTT

abundance: NA
j_gene: TRBJ1-1
d_gene: NA
v_gene: TRBV29-1
CDR3aa: CSTRGGQGTEAFF
CDR3nt: TGCAGCACGAGGGGGGGCCAGGGGACTGAAGCTTTCTTT

abundance: NA
j_gene: TRBJ2-1
d_gene: TRBD1
v_gene: TRBV11-3
CDR3aa: CASSSGTGGYNEQFF
CDR3nt: TGTGCCAGCAGCTCCGGGACAGGGGGTTACAATGAGCAGTTCTTC

abundance: NA
j_gene: TRBJ2-3
d_gene: NA
v_gene: TRBV13
CDR3aa: CASSLGQVGDTQYF
CDR3nt: TGTGCCAGCAGTCTAGGGCAGGTCGGGGATACGCAGTATTTT

abundance: NA
j_gene: TRBJ1-2
d_gene: NA
v_gene: TRBV10-3
CDR3aa: CAISEVAGLGYTF
CDR3nt: TGTGCCATCAGTGAGGTGGCAGGACTTGGCTACACCTTC

abundance: few
j_gene: TRBJ1-1
d_gene: NA
v_gene: TRBV30
CDR3aa: CAWSSGMNTEAFF
CDR3nt: TGTGCCTGGAGCAGCGGGATGAACACTGAAGCTTTCTTT

abundance: few
j_gene: TRBJ2-1
d_gene: NA
v_gene: TRBV5-1
CDR3aa: CASRIGTAINEQFF
CDR3nt: TGCGCCAGCAGGATAGGGACGGCGATCAATGAGCAGTTCTTC

abundance: NA
j_gene: TRBJ2-2
d_gene: TRBD2
v_gene: TRBV9
CDR3aa: CASSEGLAVGELFF
CDR3nt: TGTGCCAGCAGCGAAGGACTAGCGGTCGGGGAGCTGTTTTTT

abundance: NA
j_gene: TRBJ2-4
d_gene: NA
v_gene: TRBV6-1
CDR3aa: CASKLGVGAKNIQYF
CDR3nt: TGTGCCAGCAAGCTGGGGGTCGGAGCCAAAAACATTCAGTACTTC

abundance: NA
j_gene: TRBJ2-2
d_gene: TRBD2
v_gene: TRBV4-2
CDR3aa: CASSRTSGVTGELFF
CDR3nt: TGTGCCAGCAGTCGGACTAGCGGGGTCACCGGGGAGCTGTTTTTT

abundance: NA
j_gene: TRBJ2-5
d_gene: NA
v_gene: TRBV7-2
CDR3aa: CASSLEDVTQYF
CDR3nt: TGTGCCAGCAGCTTAGAGGATGTGACCCAGTACTTC

abundance: NA
j_gene: TRBJ1-2
d_gene: NA
v_gene: TRBV5-1
CDR3aa: CASSLGGPPLYGYTF
CDR3nt: TGCGCCAGCAGCTTGGGGGGACCGCCTCTCTATGGCTACACCTTC

abundance: NA
j_gene: TRBJ2-7
d_gene: NA
v_gene: TRBV5-1
CDR3aa: CASSPPLNHEQYF
CDR3nt: TGCGCCAGCAGCCCCCCCCTGAACCACGAGCAGTACTTC

abundance: NA
j_gene: TRBJ1-2
d_gene: NA
v_gene: TRBV5-1
CDR3aa: CASSPGPDRNYGYTF
CDR3nt: TGCGCCAGCAGCCCCGGTCCGGACAGAAACTATGGCTACACCTTC

abundance: NA
j_gene: TRBJ2-5
d_gene: NA
v_gene: TRBV19
CDR3aa: CASSIPGQETQYF
CDR3nt: TGTGCCAGTAGTATCCCGGGGCAAGAGACCCAGTACTTC